Reported below is one T cell receptor (beta chain). The CDR3 consists of 14 residues. Germline CDR1 reads MNHEY; CDR2 reads SVGAGI. With 4 bases removed from V and 8 bases from J, the gap between germline ends came to 14 bases. This sample is drawn from a study of cytomegalovirus exposure and HLA in healthy donors. 13 Jbeta primers and 60 Vbeta primers were used for the PCR. Repertoires were generated with immunoSEQ multiplex PCR, while TCRdb's copy carries only in-frame clones and drops some. The sample has about 170,000 clones; the top ten hold around 0.8%. The sample comprised PBMCs. The TCR originated in a woman aged 18 to 35 in good health and CMV-seropositive. This chain joins TRBV6-5 and TRBJ1-4; D may be TRBD1 (5 bases). Written as DNA, the CDR3 is TGTGCCAGCAGTTGGAACAGGATAGGAGAAAAACTGTTTTTT. This codes for CASSWNRIGEKLFF.